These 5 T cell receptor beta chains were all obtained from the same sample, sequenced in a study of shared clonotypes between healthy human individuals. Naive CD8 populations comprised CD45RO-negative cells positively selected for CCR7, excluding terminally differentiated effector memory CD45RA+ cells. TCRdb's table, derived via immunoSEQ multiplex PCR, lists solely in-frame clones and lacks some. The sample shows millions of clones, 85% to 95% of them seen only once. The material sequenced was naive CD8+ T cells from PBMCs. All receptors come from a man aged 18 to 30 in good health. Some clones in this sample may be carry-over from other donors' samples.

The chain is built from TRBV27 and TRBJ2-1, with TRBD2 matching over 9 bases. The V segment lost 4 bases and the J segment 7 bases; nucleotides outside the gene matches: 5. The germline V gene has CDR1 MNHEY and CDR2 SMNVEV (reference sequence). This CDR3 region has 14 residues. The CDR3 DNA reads TGTGCCAGCAGTTGGTCTAGCGGGGCGAATGAGCAGTTCTTC. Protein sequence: CASSWSSGANEQFF.

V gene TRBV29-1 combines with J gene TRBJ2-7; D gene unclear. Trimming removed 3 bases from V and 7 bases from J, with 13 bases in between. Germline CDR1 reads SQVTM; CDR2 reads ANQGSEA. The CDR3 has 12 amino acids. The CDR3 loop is CSVEETGLEQYF. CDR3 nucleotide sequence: TGCAGCGTTGAGGAGACGGGTTTGGAGCAGTACTTC.

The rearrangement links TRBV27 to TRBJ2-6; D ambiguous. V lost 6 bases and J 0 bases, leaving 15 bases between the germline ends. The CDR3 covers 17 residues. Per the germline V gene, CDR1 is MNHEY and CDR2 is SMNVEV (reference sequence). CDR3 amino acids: CASRATHAHSGANVLTF. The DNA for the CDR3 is TGTGCCAGCAGGGCAACGCACGCTCACTCTGGGGCCAACGTCCTGACTTTC. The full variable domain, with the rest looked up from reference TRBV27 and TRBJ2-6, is EAQVTQNPRYLITVTGKKLTVTCSQNMNHEYMSWYRQDPGLGLRQIYYSMNVEVTDKGDVPEGYKVSRKEKRNFPLILESPSPNQTSLYFCASRATHAHSGANVLTFGAGSRLTVL.

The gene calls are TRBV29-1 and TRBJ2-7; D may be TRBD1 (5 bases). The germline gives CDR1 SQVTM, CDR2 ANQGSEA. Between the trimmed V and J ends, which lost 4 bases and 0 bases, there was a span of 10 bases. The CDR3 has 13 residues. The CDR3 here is CSVGAGNSYEQYF. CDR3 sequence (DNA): TGCAGCGTTGGGGCAGGGAACTCCTACGAGCAGTACTTC.

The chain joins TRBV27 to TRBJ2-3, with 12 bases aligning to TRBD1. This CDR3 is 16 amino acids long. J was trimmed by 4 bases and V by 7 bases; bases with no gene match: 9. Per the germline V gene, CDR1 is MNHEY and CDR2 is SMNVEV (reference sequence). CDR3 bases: TGTGCCAGCACCAGAGTGGGACAGGGGGCGTCAGATACGCAGTATTTT. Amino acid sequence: CASTRVGQGASDTQYF.